This T cell receptor (beta chain) was identified during a study of early stage breast cancer tumors. Study context: About 70% of the 16 invasive tumors were ER+, PR+ and HER2-. Study outcomes and limitations: Tumors had 2.5 to 3-fold higher T cell density and higher clonality than adjacent normal breast tissue. Most shared enriched TCRB sequences were commonly generated ones. Blood repertoires resembled normal breast more than tumor.

V lost 5 bases and J lost 3, with 13 bases in between. This CDR3 has 14 amino acids. In germline, CDR1 is MNHEY, CDR2 SVGAGI. About this clone: The antigen is not known.

The assay was immunoSEQ multiplex PCR, and TCRdb's table has in-frame clones only and misses some. This table holds roughly 60,000 clones, 65% to 80% found once. The TCR was taken from a person aged 25 to 40 with breast cancer. The rearrangement joins TRBV6-5 to TRBJ1-2; D may be TRBD1 (5 bases). Input material: blood. Written as DNA, the CDR3 is TGTGCCAGCAGTAGTTCGGGGGGGGACTATGGCTACACCTTC. It specifies CASSSSGGDYGYTF.